The next 32 T cell receptor beta chains were all read from a single sample in a study of blood T cell repertoires in COVID-19. Produced via immunoSEQ multiplex PCR; TCRdb's table is partial and in-frame only. The table has 75,000 to 90,000 clones, around 80% seen once. Sequenced material: peripheral blood. These receptors all stem from a man aged 55 to 70 with COVID-19, enrolled during active disease.

The CDR3 reads CASSITPNSPLHF. The CDR3 DNA follows: TGCGCCAGCAGCATTACACCGAATTCACCCCTCCACTTT. J is TRBJ1-6 and V is TRBV23-1; D not resolved. TRBV23-1 is noted as an ORF with a role that remains uncertain. CDR3 length: 13 residues. The V end lost 6 bases, the J end lost 7 bases, and 10 bases lay between the germline ends.

CDR3 sequence (DNA): TGTGCCAGCAGCGTAGCCGGGAGACAGGGGGGTGAAGCTTTCTTT. Amino acid sequence: CASSVAGRQGGEAFF. J is TRBJ1-1 and V is TRBV9, with 9 bases aligning to TRBD1. The CDR3 has 15 amino acids. After removal of 0 bases from V and 7 bases from J, the junction contained 7 bases not matched to a gene. Germline CDR1 and CDR2: SGDLS and YYNGEE. Variable domain in full (rest from reference TRBV9 and TRBJ1-1): DSGVTQTPKHLITATGQRVTLRCSPRSGDLSVYWYQQSLDQGLQFLIQYYNGEERAKGNILERFSAQQFPDLHSELNLSSLELGDSALYFCASSVAGRQGGEAFFGQGTRLTVV.

This clone was detected only a few times. This sequence joins TRBV9 and TRBJ1-2; 9 bases fit TRBD1. V lost 4 bases, J lost 4 bases, and 8 bases stayed unmatched. The CDR3 is 15 amino acids. CDR1 and CDR2 (germline): SGDLS, YYNGEE. CDR3 amino acids: CASSPRGDRAYGYTF. The CDR3 DNA follows: TGTGCCAGCAGCCCGCGAGGGGACAGGGCCTATGGCTACACCTTC.

This clone showed up just once. The genes are TRBV7-9 and TRBJ2-1, with D possibly being TRBD2 (6 bases). The CDR3 length is 14 residues. In germline, CDR1 is SEHNR, CDR2 FQNEAQ (reference sequence). Trimming removed 4 bases from V and 6 bases from J, with 13 bases in between. This chain's CDR3 is CASSYQRGGNEQFF. The CDR3 coding sequence is TGTGCCAGCAGCTATCAGAGGGGAGGCAATGAGCAGTTCTTC. Filled out from reference TRBV7-9 and TRBJ2-1, the complete variable domain reads DTGVSQNPRHKITKRGQNVTFRCDPISEHNRLYWYRQTLGQGPEFLTYFQNEAQLEKSRLLSDRFSAERPKGSFSTLEIQRTEQGDSAMYLCASSYQRGGNEQFFGPGTRLTVL.

The V and J genes are TRBV19 and TRBJ2-2, with TRBD1 as a possible D gene (5 bases). The V gene lost 4 bases and the J gene lost 7 bases, with 16 bases spanning the gap. The CDR3 has 15 amino acids. Germline CDR1 and CDR2: LNHDA and SQIVND (reference sequence). In DNA form, the CDR3 reads TGTGCCAGTAGTAGGCAGGGATTTGATAGCGGGGAGCTGTTTTTT. This encodes CASSRQGFDSGELFF.

The V gene is TRBV27, the J gene TRBJ2-7; D might be TRBD2 (6 bases). Trimming took off 6 bases at V and 3 bases at J, with 21 bases between the two ends. The CDR3 length is 16 residues. Per germline, CDR1 MNHEY and CDR2 SMNVEV (reference sequence). The CDR3 loop reads CASSPQLAGPNYEQYF. The DNA for the CDR3 is TGTGCCAGCAGCCCACAGCTGGCGGGACCTAACTACGAGCAGTACTTC.

This chain connects TRBV19 to TRBJ1-4; D uncertain. Germline V CDR1 and CDR2: LNHDA, SQIVND (reference sequence). CDR3 length equals 16 residues. V was pared by 4 bases and J by 6 bases, with 18 bases between. The CDR3 reads CASSTYSRNLDEKLFF. The CDR3 DNA follows: TGTGCCAGTAGTACGTATTCAAGAAACTTAGATGAAAAACTGTTTTTT.

The chain uses TRBV7-2 and TRBJ1-1; D might be TRBD1 (5 bases). The V end was cut by 3 bases, the J end by 6 bases, with 17 bases between. The CDR3 is 15 amino acids. From germline, CDR1 is SGHTA and CDR2 FQGNSA. CDR3 region: CASSFGASTRAEAFF. The CDR3 DNA sequence: TGTGCCAGCAGCTTTGGGGCATCAACAAGAGCTGAAGCTTTCTTT.

The chain links TRBV6-2 or TRBV6-3 to TRBJ2-3; D is undetermined. The V and J ends lost 2 bases and 2 bases respectively, with 8 bases between them. CDR1 MNHEY and CDR2 SVGEGT come from the germline V gene. This CDR3 contains 14 residues. CDR3 in amino acids: CASSYRDSTDTQYF. The CDR3 coding sequence is TGTGCCAGCAGTTACCGAGATTCCACAGATACGCAGTATTTT.

This chain uses TRBV5-5 with TRBJ2-5; 8 nucleotides line up with TRBD2. Trimming at V came to 4 bases and at J to 5 bases, leaving 7 bases not matched to a gene. This CDR3 has 14 amino acids. Germline lookup yields CDR1 SGHKS and CDR2 YYEKEE (reference sequence). The CDR3 here is CASSGAGGVETQYF. The CDR3 nucleotides read TGTGCCAGCAGCGGGGCGGGGGGAGTTGAGACCCAGTACTTC.

V is TRBV19 and J is TRBJ1-2; a weak D match, TRBD1 (6 bases). The V end was cut by 6 bases, the J end by 2 bases, with 13 bases between. The V gene's germline CDR1 is LNHDA and CDR2 SQIVND (reference sequence). The CDR3 sequence is 14 residues long. CDR3 in amino acids: CASRLEGGNYGYTF. In DNA form, the CDR3 reads TGTGCCAGTAGGCTAGAGGGGGGGAACTATGGCTACACCTTC. Using reference TRBV19 and TRBJ1-2 for the parts outside the CDR3, the full variable domain is DGGITQSPKYLFRKEGQNVTLSCEQNLNHDAMYWYRQDPGQGLRLIYYSQIVNDFQKGDIAEGYSVSREKKESFPLTVTSAQKNPTAFYLCASRLEGGNYGYTFGSGTRLTVV.

The chain is built from TRBV7-2 and TRBJ2-3; TRBD1 matches 8 bases. V shed 5 bases, J shed 2 bases, and the junction held 3 bases outside the gene matches. Germline lookup yields CDR1 SGHTA and CDR2 FQGNSA. The CDR3 is 14 residues long. CDR3: CASSQDRVTDTQYF. DNA of the CDR3: TGTGCCAGCAGCCAGGACAGGGTCACAGATACGCAGTATTTT.

A few counts support this clone. The chain combines TRBV19 with TRBJ1-5, with D possibly being TRBD1 (5 bases). This CDR3 region has 13 residues. V was shortened by 8 bases and J by 9 bases, with 17 bases between the two germline ends. In germline, CDR1 is LNHDA, CDR2 SQIVND (reference sequence). The CDR3 bases are TGTGCCAGTCGTCGGACGGTGCAGGGGCCCCAGCATTTT. It is translated as CASRRTVQGPQHF.

The CDR3 sequence: CASSSDRANQPQHF. CDR3 DNA sequence: TGTGCCAGCAGCTCGGACAGGGCAAATCAGCCCCAGCATTTT. The chain has TRBV5-4 and TRBJ1-5; 8 bases fit TRBD1. Trimming removed 3 bases from V and 4 bases from J; junction bases left unmatched: 3. This CDR3 has 14 amino acids. The germline V gene encodes CDR1 SGHNT and CDR2 YYREEE (reference sequence).

The gene calls are TRBV9 and TRBJ2-1, with 9 bases fitting TRBD1. V lost 4 bases to trimming and J lost 0 bases; unmatched junction nucleotides: 5. The V gene's germline CDR1 is SGDLS and CDR2 YYNGEE. This CDR3 has 16 amino acids. CDR3 DNA: TGTGCCAGCAGCCAAGGACAGGGGAGCTCCTACAATGAGCAGTTCTTC. Translating it yields CASSQGQGSSYNEQFF.

The rearrangement uses TRBV14 and TRBJ2-3; D remains ambiguous. The CDR3 totals 13 residues. The germline V gene encodes CDR1 SGHDN and CDR2 FVKESK. Trimming removed 3 bases from V and 5 bases from J, with 9 bases in between. The DNA of the CDR3 is TGTGCCAGCAGCCAGTTGAGGATAGATACGCAGTATTTT. Its translation: CASSQLRIDTQYF.

The gene calls are TRBV5-1 and TRBJ2-7; a weak D match, TRBD2 (5 bases). The germline V gene encodes CDR1 SGHRS and CDR2 YFSETQ. The CDR3 loop spans 12 amino acids. Trimming cost V 4 bases and J 7 bases, with 12 bases left between them. In DNA form, the CDR3 reads TGCGCCAGCAGCCCGGTTCCGGGAGAGCAGTACTTC. Protein sequence: CASSPVPGEQYF.

CDR3 residues: CASSYLQGAYEQYF. The CDR3 nucleotides are TGTGCCAGCAGTTACTTACAGGGGGCCTACGAGCAGTACTTC. V usage is TRBV6-5 and J usage is TRBJ2-7; the match to TRBD1 covers 8 bases. There are 14 residues in the CDR3. Germline loops: CDR1 MNHEY, CDR2 SVGAGI. Trimming at V came to 1 base and at J to 2 bases, leaving 1 base not matched to a gene.

V usage is TRBV19 and J usage is TRBJ1-5; D not certain. Germline V CDR1 and CDR2: LNHDA, SQIVND (reference sequence). V dropped 2 bases and J dropped 7 bases, with 15 bases sitting between them. The CDR3 is 15 amino acids. Written as DNA, the CDR3 is TGTGCCAGTAGTATACCCAGCTCCCAGAGGCAGCCCCAGCATTTT. It is translated as CASSIPSSQRQPQHF.

The chain recombines TRBV18 with TRBJ2-2; 9 nucleotides line up with TRBD1. Trimming took 3 bases from V and 1 from J; bases not matched to a gene: 3. This CDR3 is built from 16 residues. Germline loops: CDR1 KGHSH, CDR2 LQKENI. The CDR3 spells CASSPRDRVNTGELFF. The CDR3 DNA is TGTGCCAGCTCACCGCGGGACAGGGTGAACACCGGGGAGCTGTTTTTT.

This rearrangement joins TRBV6-5 to TRBJ2-2, with D possibly TRBD2 on 5 matching bases. Germline values: CDR1 MNHEY, CDR2 SVGAGI. The V end lost 10 bases, the J end lost 0 bases, and 9 bases lay between the germline ends. The CDR3 is made up of 13 amino acids. The CDR3 protein is CATRGANTGELFF. CDR3 bases: TGTGCCACCCGGGGTGCGAACACCGGGGAGCTGTTTTTT.

This chain links TRBV5-4 with TRBJ2-7; 7 positions agree with TRBD1. V was pared by 4 bases and J by 0 bases, with 10 bases of the junction left unmatched. Germline V gene lookup returns CDR1 SGHNT and CDR2 YYREEE (reference sequence). This CDR3 has 16 residues. The CDR3 sequence is CASSPDRALSSYEQYF. As DNA, the CDR3 is TGTGCCAGCAGCCCAGACAGGGCGCTTAGCTCCTACGAGCAGTACTTC.

The chain has TRBV30 and TRBJ1-1; possibly TRBD1 for D (6 bases). The ends were cut back, 4 bases at V and 5 bases at J, with 14 bases in the middle. Germline V gives CDR1 GTSNPN, CDR2 SVGIG (reference sequence). The CDR3 sequence is 13 residues long. Here the CDR3 reads CAWNQGRGTEAFF. For the CDR3, the DNA is TGTGCCTGGAATCAGGGGAGGGGGACTGAAGCTTTCTTT.

This clone was seen a few times. The gene calls are TRBV10-2 and TRBJ2-7; 9 bases match TRBD1. CDR1 and CDR2 from the germline V gene are WSHSY and SAAADI. The junction had 3 bases not matched to a gene; V was cut back by 4 bases and J by 2 bases. CDR3 length: 14 residues. The CDR3 nucleotides read TGCGCCAGCAGTGGGGGACAGGGAACCTACGAGCAGTACTTC. It encodes CASSGGQGTYEQYF.

The chain employs TRBV9 and TRBJ2-7; D unclear. V was clipped by 7 bases and J by 3 bases, with 5 bases between them. Per the germline V gene, CDR1 is SGDLS and CDR2 is YYNGEE. The CDR3 contains 10 residues. The CDR3 reads CASALYEQYF. DNA of the CDR3: TGTGCCAGCGCACTCTACGAGCAGTACTTC.

The chain carries TRBV9 and TRBJ1-1; TRBD1 might be the D (5 bases). With 3 bases removed from V and 4 bases from J, the gap between germline ends came to 13 bases. CDR1 is SGDLS and CDR2 is YYNGEE in the germline V gene. This CDR3 is built from 14 residues. CDR3 bases: TGTGCCAGCAGCGCTAAGGGGTATGGCACTGAAGCTTTCTTT. It encodes CASSAKGYGTEAFF.

Only a few counts were recorded for this clone. The chain recombines TRBV6-5 with TRBJ1-5; 7 bases fit TRBD1. CDR3 length: 14 amino acids. CDR1 and CDR2 from the germline V gene are MNHEY and SVGAGI. Trimming took 6 bases from V and 4 from J; bases not matched to a gene: 6. DNA for the CDR3: TGTGCCAGCAGACCCGGGACAGCGAATCAGCCCCAGCATTTT. It specifies CASRPGTANQPQHF.

V usage is TRBV11-3 and J usage is TRBJ2-1; maybe TRBD1 (6 bases). The length of the CDR3 is 15 residues. The V end lost 4 bases, the J end lost 9 bases, and 19 bases lay between the germline ends. Germline CDR1 and CDR2: SGHNT and YENEEA. This CDR3 reads CASSSTGIGEAEQFF. CDR3 DNA: TGTGCCAGCAGCTCCACAGGGATTGGCGAAGCTGAGCAGTTCTTC.

This clone has just one count. This sequence joins TRBV19 and TRBJ1-6; 7 bases agree with TRBD1. The CDR3 runs to 17 residues. The germline CDR1 and CDR2 sequences are LNHDA and SQIVND (reference sequence). V was clipped by 3 bases and J by 6 bases; unmatched bases: 11. The CDR3 DNA follows: TGTGCCAGTAGTATCCTCCCTGCGGGACAGTTTAATTCACCCCTCCACTTT. The encoded protein is CASSILPAGQFNSPLHF. The whole variable domain, remainder taken from reference TRBV19 and TRBJ1-6, is DGGITQSPKYLFRKEGQNVTLSCEQNLNHDAMYWYRQDPGQGLRLIYYSQIVNDFQKGDIAEGYSVSREKKESFPLTVTSAQKNPTAFYLCASSILPAGQFNSPLHFGNGTRLTVT.

This clone was seen a single time. This rearrangement joins TRBV6-2 or TRBV6-3 to TRBJ2-7; D not resolved. Trimming took 6 bases from V and 4 from J, leaving 13 bases between them. This CDR3 contains 13 residues. Germline V lookup: CDR1 MNHEY, CDR2 SVGEGT. CDR3 coding DNA: TGTGCCAGCAGCAAACCCCTAAGTTACGAGCAGTACTTC. Its translation: CASSKPLSYEQYF.

The chain employs TRBV7-2 and TRBJ2-3, with 14 bases fitting TRBD2. Germline CDR1 SGHTA, CDR2 FQGNSA. The CDR3 covers 19 residues. Trimming at V came to 5 bases and at J to 5 bases, leaving 15 bases not matched to a gene. The CDR3 DNA sequence: TGTGCCAGCAGCCTACGTTCCGGGACTAGCGGGAGTAGGGTAGATACGCAGTATTTT. It codes for CASSLRSGTSGSRVDTQYF.

This chain uses TRBV12-3 or TRBV12-4 with TRBJ2-7; the D is unclear. With 2 bases removed from V and 3 bases from J, the gap between germline ends came to 8 bases. CDR3 length: 13 amino acids. CDR3: CASSLKPDYEQYF. CDR3 DNA: TGTGCCAGCAGTTTAAAGCCCGACTACGAGCAGTACTTC.